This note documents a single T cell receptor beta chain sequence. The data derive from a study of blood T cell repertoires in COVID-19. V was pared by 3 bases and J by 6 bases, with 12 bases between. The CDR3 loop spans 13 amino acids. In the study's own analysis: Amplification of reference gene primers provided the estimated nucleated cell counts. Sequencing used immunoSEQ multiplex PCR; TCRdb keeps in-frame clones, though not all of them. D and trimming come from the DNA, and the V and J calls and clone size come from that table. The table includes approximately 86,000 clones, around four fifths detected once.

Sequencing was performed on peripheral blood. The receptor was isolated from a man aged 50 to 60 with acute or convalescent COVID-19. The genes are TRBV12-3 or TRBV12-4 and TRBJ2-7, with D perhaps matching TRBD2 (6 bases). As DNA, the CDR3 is TGTGCCAGCAGTTTTGTAGAGGGAGGCGAGCAGTACTTC. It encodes CASSFVEGGEQYF.